The sequence of this T cell receptor beta chain was determined in a study of T cells in Graves' hyperthyroidism and ophthalmopathy. This clonotype showed up many times. Germline and junction disagree at one end, which may indicate a read error. The germline gives CDR1 SGHRS, CDR2 YFSETQ. The CDR3 length is 11 residues. Uncontrolled infection, other autoimmune disease, pregnancy and lactation each barred patients from inclusion. Regions amplified from RNA transcripts were the TCR beta CDR3 regions. Carried out on the TCR CDR3, a first-round RT-PCR used the HTBI primer set. A single record per CDR3 protein comes from TCRdb applying MiXCR to the multiplex PCR reads. The sample holds around 100,000 distinct CDR3 sequences; approximately 50% are singletons and the top ten take about 26%.

This TCR derives from a man aged 35 to 55 with Graves' hyperthyroidism. The sequenced sample was blood. The chain has TRBV5-1 and TRBJ2-3, with D tentatively TRBD1 (6 bases). The DNA of the CDR3 is TGCGCCAGCAGCTTACAGGGTGTCCGAATTTTT. Its translation is CASSLQGVRIF.